One and the same sample provided the 3 T cell receptor beta chains below, sequenced in a study of T-cell memory formation after mild COVID-19. From the 5' RACE reads, TCRdb called clonotypes with MiXCR, one entry per CDR3 protein. The sample gives about 390,000 distinct CDR3 sequences, around a fifth of which show up once; approximately 12% is in the top ten. Sequencing was carried out using PBMCs or a T cell subset sorted from them (not recorded which). These receptors all come from an adult woman who had mild COVID-19 (a few samples of this study predate the infection). Cell type and time point are not known.

The CDR3 protein is CSVPGGFF. Written as DNA, the CDR3 is TGCAGCGTCCCGGGGGGTTTCTTT. The gene calls are TRBV29-1 and TRBJ1-1; perhaps TRBD1 as D (5 bases). The CDR3 extends over 8 amino acids. CDR1 is SQVTM and CDR2 is ANQGSEA in the germline V gene. V was clipped by 6 bases and J by 13 bases, with 9 bases between them.

This clonotype was counted a few times. This sequence joins TRBV9 and TRBJ2-1; the D gene could be TRBD1 or TRBD2 (6 bases each). V dropped 2 bases and J dropped 1 base, with 16 bases sitting between them. CDR1 and CDR2 from the germline V gene are SGDLS and YYNGEE. The CDR3 spans 17 residues. CDR3 loop: CASSVEGWGASYNEQFF. In nucleotides, the CDR3 is TGTGCCAGCAGCGTGGAGGGTTGGGGGGCTTCCTACAATGAGCAGTTCTTC.

This clonotype was seen only a few times. The rearrangement links TRBV6-5 to TRBJ1-2, with a possible D match to TRBD1 (5 bases). Per the germline V gene, CDR1 is MNHEY and CDR2 is SVGAGI. Between the trimmed V and J ends, which lost 8 bases and 3 bases, there was a span of 19 bases. This CDR3 spans 15 amino acids. In nucleotides, the CDR3 is TGTGCCAGCGCTTCGGTCTCGGGGGGATACTATGGCTACACCTTC. Protein product: CASASVSGGYYGYTF.